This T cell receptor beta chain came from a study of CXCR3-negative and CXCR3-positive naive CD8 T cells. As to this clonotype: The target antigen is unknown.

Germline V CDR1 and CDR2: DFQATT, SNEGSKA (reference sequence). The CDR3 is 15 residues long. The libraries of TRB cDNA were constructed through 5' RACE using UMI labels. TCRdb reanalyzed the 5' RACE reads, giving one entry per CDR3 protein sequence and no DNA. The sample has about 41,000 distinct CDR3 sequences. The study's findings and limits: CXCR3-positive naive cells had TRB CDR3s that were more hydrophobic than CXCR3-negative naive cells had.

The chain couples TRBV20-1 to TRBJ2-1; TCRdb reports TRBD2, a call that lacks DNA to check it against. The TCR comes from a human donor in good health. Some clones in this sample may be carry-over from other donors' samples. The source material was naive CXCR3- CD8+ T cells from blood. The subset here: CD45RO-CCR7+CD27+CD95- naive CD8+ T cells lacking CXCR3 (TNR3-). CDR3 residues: CSAPPLGGSYNEQFF.